The clone carrying this T cell receptor beta chain has just a few counts. The antigen remains unidentified. This sample is part of a study of response to subunit inactivated influenza vaccine. General study findings and limits: Researchers suggested that each seasonal influenza vaccination recruits few new T cells.

Germline lookup yields CDR1 SEHNR and CDR2 FQNEAQ (reference sequence). The germline V and J ends were trimmed by 3 bases and 0 bases, with 14 bases remaining between them. The length of the CDR3 is 17 residues. A single record per CDR3 protein comes from TCRdb applying MiXCR to the RT-PCR reads. The repertoire includes approximately 480,000 distinct CDR3 sequences, around 9.9% of them detected once, and approximately 12% sits in the top ten. The gene calls are TRBV7-9 and TRBJ2-2; D may be TRBD2 (6 bases). The TCR sequence derives from a man aged 45 to 65 who received an inactivated influenza vaccine. This sample comprised PBMCs from blood, obtained roughly 6 weeks after vaccination. CDR3 protein: CASSFRVSGANTGELFF. The DNA for the CDR3 is TGTGCCAGCAGCTTTAGGGTGTCGGGAGCGAACACCGGGGAGCTGTTTTTT.